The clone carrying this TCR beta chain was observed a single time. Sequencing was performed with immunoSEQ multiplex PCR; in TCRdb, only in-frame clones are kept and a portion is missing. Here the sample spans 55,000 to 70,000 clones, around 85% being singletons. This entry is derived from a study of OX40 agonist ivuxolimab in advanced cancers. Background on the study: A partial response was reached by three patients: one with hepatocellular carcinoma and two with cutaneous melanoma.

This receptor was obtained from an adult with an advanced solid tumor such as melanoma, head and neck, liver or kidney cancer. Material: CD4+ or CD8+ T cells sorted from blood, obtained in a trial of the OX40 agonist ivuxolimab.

The DNA of the CDR3 is TGTGCCAGCAGTTTTATAGATACGCAGTATTTT. Its translation is CASSFIDTQYF. The V and J genes are TRBV25-1 and TRBJ2-3, with D uncertain. This CDR3 comprises 11 residues. V shed 5 bases and J shed 5 bases, with 5 bases lying between them. Germline-derived CDR1 and CDR2 are MGHDK and SYGVNS.